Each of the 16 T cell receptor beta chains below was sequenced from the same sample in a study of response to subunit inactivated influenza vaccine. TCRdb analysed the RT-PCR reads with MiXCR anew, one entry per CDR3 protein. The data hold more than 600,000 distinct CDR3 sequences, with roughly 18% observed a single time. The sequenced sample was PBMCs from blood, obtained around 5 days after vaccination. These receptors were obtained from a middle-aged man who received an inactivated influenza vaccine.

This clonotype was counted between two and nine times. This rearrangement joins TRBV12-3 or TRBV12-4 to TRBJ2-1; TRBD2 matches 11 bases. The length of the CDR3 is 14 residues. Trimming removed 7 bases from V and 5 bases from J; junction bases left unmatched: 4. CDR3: CASISGLADNEQFF. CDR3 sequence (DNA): TGTGCCAGCATCTCGGGACTAGCGGACAATGAGCAGTTCTTC.

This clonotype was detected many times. CDR3 in DNA: TGCAGTGCCCCCCGGCTAATTACCTACAATGAGCAGTTCTTC. Translated: CSAPRLITYNEQFF. This chain uses TRBV20-1 with TRBJ2-1; D gene ambiguous. V was trimmed by 6 bases and J by 2 bases, leaving 14 bases between them. Germline assignment: CDR1 DFQATT and CDR2 SNEGSKA (reference sequence). This CDR3 contains 14 residues.

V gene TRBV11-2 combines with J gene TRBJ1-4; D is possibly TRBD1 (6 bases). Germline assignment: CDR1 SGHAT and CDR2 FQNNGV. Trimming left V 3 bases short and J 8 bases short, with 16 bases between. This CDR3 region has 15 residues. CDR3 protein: CASSFFGGEVEKLFF. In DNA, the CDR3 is TGTGCCAGCAGCTTCTTCGGGGGCGAGGTAGAAAAACTGTTTTTT.

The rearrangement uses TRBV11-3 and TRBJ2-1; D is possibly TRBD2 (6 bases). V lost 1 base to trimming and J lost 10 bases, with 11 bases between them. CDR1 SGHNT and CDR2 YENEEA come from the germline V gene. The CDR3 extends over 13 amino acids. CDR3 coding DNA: TGTGCCAGCAGCTTAGTTGAGGGAGGCGAGCAGTTCTTC. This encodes CASSLVEGGEQFF.

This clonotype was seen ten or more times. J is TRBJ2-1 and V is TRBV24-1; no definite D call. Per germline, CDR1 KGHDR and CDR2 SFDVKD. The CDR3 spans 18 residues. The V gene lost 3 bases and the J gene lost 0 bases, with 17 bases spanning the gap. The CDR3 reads CATSDPTPPGSSYNEQFF. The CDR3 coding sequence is TGTGCCACCAGTGATCCGACCCCTCCAGGTAGCTCCTACAATGAGCAGTTCTTC.

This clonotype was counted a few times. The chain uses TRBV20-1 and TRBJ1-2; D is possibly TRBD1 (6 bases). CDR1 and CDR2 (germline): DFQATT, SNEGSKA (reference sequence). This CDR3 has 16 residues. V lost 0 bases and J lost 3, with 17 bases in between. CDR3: CSARDLGGPGYYGYTF. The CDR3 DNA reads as TGCAGTGCTAGAGATCTAGGGGGGCCCGGCTACTATGGCTACACCTTC.

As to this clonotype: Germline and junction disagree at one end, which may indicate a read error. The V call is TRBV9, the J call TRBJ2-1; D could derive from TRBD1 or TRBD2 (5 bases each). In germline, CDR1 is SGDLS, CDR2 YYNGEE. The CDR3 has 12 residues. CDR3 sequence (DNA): TGTGCCAGCAGCGACGAGGGGAATGAGCGGTTCTTC. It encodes CASSDEGNERFF.

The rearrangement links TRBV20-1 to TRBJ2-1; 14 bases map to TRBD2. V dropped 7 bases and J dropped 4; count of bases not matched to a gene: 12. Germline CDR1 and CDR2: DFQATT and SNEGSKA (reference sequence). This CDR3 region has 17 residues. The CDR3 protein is CSVEAGLAGDKYNEQFF. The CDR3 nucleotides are TGCAGTGTCGAAGCGGGACTAGCGGGAGACAAGTACAATGAGCAGTTCTTC.

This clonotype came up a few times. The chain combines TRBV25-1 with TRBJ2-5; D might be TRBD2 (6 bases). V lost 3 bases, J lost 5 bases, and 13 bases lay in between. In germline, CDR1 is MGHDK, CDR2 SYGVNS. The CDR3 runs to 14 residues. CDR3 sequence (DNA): TGTGCCAGCAGTGAGCGGGGTCCCCGGGAGACCCAGTACTTC. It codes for CASSERGPRETQYF.

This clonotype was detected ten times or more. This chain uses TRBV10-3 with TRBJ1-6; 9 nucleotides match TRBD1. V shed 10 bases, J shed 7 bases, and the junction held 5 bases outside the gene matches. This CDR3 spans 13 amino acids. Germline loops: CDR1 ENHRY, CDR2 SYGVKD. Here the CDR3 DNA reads TGTGCCACCCAGACAGGGGGAAATTCACCCCTCCACTTT. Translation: CATQTGGNSPLHF.

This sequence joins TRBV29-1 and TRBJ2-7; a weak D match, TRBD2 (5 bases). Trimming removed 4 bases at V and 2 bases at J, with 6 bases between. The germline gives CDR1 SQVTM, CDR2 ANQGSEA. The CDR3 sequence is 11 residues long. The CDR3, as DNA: TGCAGCGTTGCCGGGGCCTACGAGCAGTACTTC. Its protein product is CSVAGAYEQYF.

The CDR3 loop is CASSQGFQSGYEQFF. CDR3 sequence (DNA): TGTGCCAGCAGCCAAGGATTCCAATCGGGGTATGAGCAGTTCTTC. The gene calls are TRBV3-1 and TRBJ2-1, with D possibly TRBD2 on 5 matching bases. The CDR3 is 15 amino acids. V was trimmed by 1 base and J by 8 bases, leaving 15 bases between them. Germline-derived CDR1 and CDR2 are LGHDT and YNNKEL (reference sequence).

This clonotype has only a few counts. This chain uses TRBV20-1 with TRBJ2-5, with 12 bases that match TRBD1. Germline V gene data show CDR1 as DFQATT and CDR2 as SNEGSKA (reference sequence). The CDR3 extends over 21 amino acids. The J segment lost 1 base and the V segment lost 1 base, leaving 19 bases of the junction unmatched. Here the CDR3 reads CSARAPRGTGGIVVTQETQYF. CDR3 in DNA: TGCAGTGCTAGAGCTCCTCGGGGGACAGGGGGCATAGTCGTTACCCAAGAGACCCAGTACTTC.

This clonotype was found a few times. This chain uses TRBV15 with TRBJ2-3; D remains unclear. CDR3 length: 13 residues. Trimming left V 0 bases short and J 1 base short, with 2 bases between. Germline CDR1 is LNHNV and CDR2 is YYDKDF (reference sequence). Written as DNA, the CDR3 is TGTGCCACCAGCAGAGATCGCACAGATACGCAGTATTTT. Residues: CATSRDRTDTQYF.

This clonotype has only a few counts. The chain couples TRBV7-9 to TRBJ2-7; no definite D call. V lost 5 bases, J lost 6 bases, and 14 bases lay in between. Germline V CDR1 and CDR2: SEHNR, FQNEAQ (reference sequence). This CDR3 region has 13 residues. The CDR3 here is CASSARDLSEQYF. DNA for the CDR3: TGTGCCAGCAGCGCACGAGACTTGAGCGAGCAGTACTTC.

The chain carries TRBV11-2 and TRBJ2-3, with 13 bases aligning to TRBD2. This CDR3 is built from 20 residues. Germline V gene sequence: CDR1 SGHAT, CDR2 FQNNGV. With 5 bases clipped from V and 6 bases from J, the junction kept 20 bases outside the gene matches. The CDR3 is CASSRRTSGSLGMRSDTQYF. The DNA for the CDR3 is TGTGCCAGCAGCCGACGGACTAGCGGGAGCCTAGGGATGAGGAGCGATACGCAGTATTTT.